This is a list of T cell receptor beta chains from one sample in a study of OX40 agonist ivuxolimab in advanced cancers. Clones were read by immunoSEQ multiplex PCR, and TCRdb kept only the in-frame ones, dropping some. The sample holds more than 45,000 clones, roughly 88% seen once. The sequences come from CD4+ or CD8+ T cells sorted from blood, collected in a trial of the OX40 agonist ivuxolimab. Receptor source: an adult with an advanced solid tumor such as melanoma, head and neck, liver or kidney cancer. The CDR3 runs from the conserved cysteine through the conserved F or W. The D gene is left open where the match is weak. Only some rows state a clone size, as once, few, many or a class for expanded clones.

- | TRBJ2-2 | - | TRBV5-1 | TGCGCCAGCAGCTTGGTTCCGGCGAACACCGGGGAGCTGTTTTTT | CASSLVPANTGELFF
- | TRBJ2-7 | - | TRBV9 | TGTGCCAGCAGCGTAGGGGCCCTCTACGAGCAGTACTTC | CASSVGALYEQYF
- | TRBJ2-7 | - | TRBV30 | TGTGCCTGGAGTGTGGGGGTCCACTACGAGCAGTACTTC | CAWSVGVHYEQYF
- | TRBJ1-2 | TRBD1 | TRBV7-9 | TGTGCCAGCAGCTTAACAGGGGTCGGTGGCTACACCTTC | CASSLTGVGGYTF
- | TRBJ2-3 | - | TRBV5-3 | TGTGCCAGAAGCTTGCTAGATACGCAGTATTTT | CARSLLDTQYF
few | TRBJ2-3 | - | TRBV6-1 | TGTGCCAGCAGTGCCGGAAGGGCAGATACGCAGTATTTT | CASSAGRADTQYF
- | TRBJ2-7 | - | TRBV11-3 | TGTGCCAGCAGCTTTTCCAGATACGAGCAGTACTTC | CASSFSRYEQYF
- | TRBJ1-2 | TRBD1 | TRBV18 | TGTGCCAGCTCCCGGGCGGGGACAGGGAATGGCTACACCTTC | CASSRAGTGNGYTF
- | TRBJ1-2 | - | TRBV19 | TGTGCCAGTAGTGCCAGTTCCCCAATCTACTATGGCTACACCTTC | CASSASSPIYYGYTF
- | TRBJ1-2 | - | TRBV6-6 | TGTGCCAGCACCGATGGGGTGTTTCAGGCTAACTATGGCTACACCTTC | CASTDGVFQANYGYTF
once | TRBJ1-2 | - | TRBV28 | TGTGCCAGTACACAGGGTGACTATGGCTACACCTTC | CASTQGDYGYTF
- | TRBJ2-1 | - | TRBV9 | TGTGCCAGCAGCGTGGTCCCCTACGAGGGAGGCTACAATGAGCAGTTCTTC | CASSVVPYEGGYNEQFF
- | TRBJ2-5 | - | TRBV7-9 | TGTGCCAGCAGCTCCACGGGGGCTCCTACCCAGTACTTC | CASSSTGAPTQYF
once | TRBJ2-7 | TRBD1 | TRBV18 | TGTGCCAGCTCACCCCCCGGGACAGGGTTCGACGAGCAGTACTTC | CASSPPGTGFDEQYF
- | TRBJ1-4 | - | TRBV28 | TGTGCCAGCAGTTTGGGCCCCTCCTATCGACGTTATAATGAAAAACTGTTTTTT | CASSLGPSYRRYNEKLFF
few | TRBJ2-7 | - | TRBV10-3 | TGTGCCATTGGACAGTCCTACGAGCAGTACTTC | CAIGQSYEQYF
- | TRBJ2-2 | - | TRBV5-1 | TGCGCCAGCAGCTTGGAATCACAGTCGAACACCGGGGAGCTGTTTTTT | CASSLESQSNTGELFF
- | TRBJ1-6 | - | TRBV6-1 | TGTGCCAGCAGGGAGTTGAATTCACCCCTCCACTTT | CASRELNSPLHF
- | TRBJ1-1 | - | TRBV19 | TGTGCCAGTAGTATCTCTGGGACTGAGTTGAACACTGAAGCTTTCTTT | CASSISGTELNTEAFF
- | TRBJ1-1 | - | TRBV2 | TGTGCCAGCAGTGAACTATTCACTGAAGCTTTCTTT | CASSELFTEAFF
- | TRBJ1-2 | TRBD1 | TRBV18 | TGTGCCAGCTCCTGGGACAGGGGAAACTATGGCTACACCTTC | CASSWDRGNYGYTF
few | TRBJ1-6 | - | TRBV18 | TGTGCCAGCTCACCGAACGCCCGGGGTTCACCCCTCCACTTT | CASSPNARGSPLHF
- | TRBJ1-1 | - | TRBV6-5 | TGTGCCAGCAGTTACCGGGACGCCCCTGAAGCTTTCTTT | CASSYRDAPEAFF
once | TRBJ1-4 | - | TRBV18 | TGTGCCAGCTCACCACCGGGGATCGCGGGCCGCGCGGGGACTAATGAAAAACTGTTTTTT | CASSPPGIAGRAGTNEKLFF
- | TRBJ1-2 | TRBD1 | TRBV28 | TGTGCCAGCAGATCTAGCAGGGGGGACAACTATGGCTACACCTTC | CASRSSRGDNYGYTF
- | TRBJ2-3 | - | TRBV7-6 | TGTGCCAGCAGCTTAGATGGGGGGATTGCAGATACGCAGTATTTT | CASSLDGGIADTQYF
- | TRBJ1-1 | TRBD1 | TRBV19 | TGTGCCAGTAGCCCGACAGGGGGCGAAGCTTTCTTT | CASSPTGGEAFF
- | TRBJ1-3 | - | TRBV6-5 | TGTGCCAGCAGTTACTCGGGGACGGGAAACACCATATATTTT | CASSYSGTGNTIYF
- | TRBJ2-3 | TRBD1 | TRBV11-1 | TGTGCCAGCAGCGCTCAGGACAGGGGGCTCTTTCGTGCAGATACGCAGTATTTT | CASSAQDRGLFRADTQYF
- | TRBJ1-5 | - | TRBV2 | TGTGCCAGCAGTGAGGTCCTGGGGGCTAAACAGCCCCAGCATTTT | CASSEVLGAKQPQHF
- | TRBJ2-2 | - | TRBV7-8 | TGTGCCAGCAGCCCGCAGGGAGTCAGGACCACCGGGGAGCTGTTTTTT | CASSPQGVRTTGELFF
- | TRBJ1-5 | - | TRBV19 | TGTGCCAGTAGTATAGACAGCCTAGGGCTCGATAATCAGCCCCAGCATTTT | CASSIDSLGLDNQPQHF
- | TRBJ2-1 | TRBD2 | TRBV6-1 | TGTGCCAGCAGTGGACAGCGGGGGGTAACCTACAATGAGCAGTTCTTC | CASSGQRGVTYNEQFF
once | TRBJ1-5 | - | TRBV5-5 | TGTGCCAGCAGCTTGGAAGGGGGTGGTCAGCCCCAGCATTTT | CASSLEGGGQPQHF
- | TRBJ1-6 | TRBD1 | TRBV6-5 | TGTGCCAGCAGTCCCCCGGGACAGGGGAATTCACCCCTCCACTTT | CASSPPGQGNSPLHF
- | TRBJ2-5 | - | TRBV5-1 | TGCGCCAGCAGCCCACCCAGCTCTGGGGAGACCCAGTACTTC | CASSPPSSGETQYF
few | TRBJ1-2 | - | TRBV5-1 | TGCGCCAGCAGTTCGGCAGGGCCCAACTATGGCTACACCTTC | CASSSAGPNYGYTF
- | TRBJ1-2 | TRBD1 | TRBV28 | TGTGCCAGCAGTTTACAGGGGGCGGGCTATGGCTACACCTTC | CASSLQGAGYGYTF
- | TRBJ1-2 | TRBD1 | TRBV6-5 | TGTGCCAGCAGTTACGCCTTGACAGGGGTTAGCTATGGCTACACCTTC | CASSYALTGVSYGYTF
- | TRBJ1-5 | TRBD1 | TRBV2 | TGTGCCAGCAGCGGACAGGCCGGCAATCAGCCCCAGCATTTT | CASSGQAGNQPQHF
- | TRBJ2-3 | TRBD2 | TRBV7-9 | TGTGCCAGCCTTCCGACTAGCGGGGGCACAGATACGCAGTATTTT | CASLPTSGGTDTQYF
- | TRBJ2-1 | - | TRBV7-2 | TGTGCCAGCAGCTTAGGGGGATACTACAATGAGCAGTTCTTC | CASSLGGYYNEQFF
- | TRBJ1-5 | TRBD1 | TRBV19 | TGTGCCAGTAGTGCCCAGGGACAGGGCGTCGGGCAGCCCCAGCATTTT | CASSAQGQGVGQPQHF
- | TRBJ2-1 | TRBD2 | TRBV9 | TGTGCCAGCAGCGGACTAGCGGGGGTGCTATACAATGAGCAGTTCTTC | CASSGLAGVLYNEQFF